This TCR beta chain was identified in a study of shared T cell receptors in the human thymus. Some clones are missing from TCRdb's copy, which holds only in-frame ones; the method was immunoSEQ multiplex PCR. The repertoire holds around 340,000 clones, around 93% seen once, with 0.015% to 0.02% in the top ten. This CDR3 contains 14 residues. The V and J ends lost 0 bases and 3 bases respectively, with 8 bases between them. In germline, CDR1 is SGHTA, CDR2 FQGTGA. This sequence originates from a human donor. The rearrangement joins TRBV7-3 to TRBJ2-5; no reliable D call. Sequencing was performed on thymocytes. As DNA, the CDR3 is TGTGCCAGCAGCTTAACTGGGCTAGAAGAGACCCAGTACTTC. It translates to CASSLTGLEETQYF.